This entry is about one TCR beta chain. These data belong to a study of response to subunit inactivated influenza vaccine. Using its own MiXCR run on the RT-PCR reads, TCRdb lists one record per CDR3 protein. The data hold more than 550,000 distinct CDR3 sequences, with approximately 10% observed a single time. The CDR3 is 17 residues long. V shed 6 bases and J 3 bases; nucleotides not matched to a gene: 15. This sample also belongs to another study, concerning T cells expressing NK-cell markers. That source adds: TCR beta cDNA was made by 5'RACE template switching with UMIs. Investigators obtained TCR beta repertoires from sorted CD3+CD56+NKG2C+, CD3+CD56+NKG2C- and CD3+CD56-NKG2C+ T cells. Seven donors tested HCMV-seropositive and one tested seronegative among the eight sequenced. Whether the expanded NKG2C+ T cell clones recognized HCMV remained unclear.

This chain joins TRBV12-3 or TRBV12-4 and TRBJ1-1; 8 bases match TRBD1. The starting material was PBMCs from blood, obtained on the day of vaccination. This clonotype was obtained from a man aged 45-65 years who received an inactivated influenza vaccine. The CDR3 is CASSIQGGYRFDTEAFF. The CDR3 DNA sequence: TGTGCCAGCAGCATACAGGGGGGATATCGTTTTGACACTGAAGCTTTCTTT.